Given below is one T cell receptor beta chain in context. Its target is unknown. The data derive from a study of shared clonotypes between healthy human individuals. Deep-level settings were used for running the assay. TCRdb's table, derived via immunoSEQ multiplex PCR, lists solely in-frame clones and lacks some. Here the sample spans some 2.1 million clones, about 95% being singletons. CD45RO negativity and positive selection for CCR7 defined naive CD8 cells, a population that excluded terminally differentiated effector memory CD45RA+ cells. Points from the study as a whole: On the whole, naive subsets had larger estimated richness than memory subsets had.

The sequenced sample consisted of naive CD8+ T cells sorted from blood. The sequence derives from a man aged 18 to 30 in good health.

The CDR3 sequence is CASSLRGFNEKLFF. As DNA, the CDR3 is TGTGCCAGCAGCCTCCGGGGCTTCAATGAAAAACTGTTTTTT. The rearrangement joins TRBV13 to TRBJ1-4; tentative D call: TRBD1 (5 bases). The CDR3 has 14 amino acids. CDR1 is PRHDT, CDR2 FYEKMQ, per germline (reference sequence). V lost 5 bases and J 5 bases, leaving 12 bases between the germline ends.